Shown below are 9 T cell receptor beta chains from a single sample sequenced in a study of monozygotic twins with inflammatory bowel disease. Following a re-call of the 5' RACE reads, TCRdb has one entry per CDR3 protein and lacks DNA. This sample's clone table lists about 140,000 distinct CDR3 sequences. The sequencing sample was made of blood. These TCRs come from a human donor with ulcerative colitis or Crohn's disease, or a healthy co-twin of an affected twin (not recorded which).

This chain connects TRBV27 to TRBJ2-2; the D call of TRBD2 rests on TCRdb alone, since no DNA is present to check it. The CDR3 spans 17 residues. Per the germline V gene, CDR1 is MNHEY and CDR2 is SMNVEV (reference sequence). The CDR3 loop is CASSSDKLVGDTGELFF.

The rearrangement links TRBV30 to TRBJ1-6; TCRdb names TRBD1, which stays unverified in the absence of DNA. The CDR3 runs to 13 residues. Germline V lookup: CDR1 GTSNPN, CDR2 SVGIG (reference sequence). Here the CDR3 reads CAWSDSNNSPLHF.

J is TRBJ1-5 and V is TRBV6-5; the D gene TCRdb calls, TRBD1, cannot be checked with no DNA. The V gene's germline CDR1 is MNHEY and CDR2 SVGAGI. The CDR3 has 17 residues. This CDR3 is CASSYLTGGLVNQPQHF.

The chain employs TRBV20-1 and TRBJ2-1; without DNA, the TCRdb call of TRBD2 cannot be checked. The CDR3 length is 14 residues. CDR1 is DFQATT and CDR2 is SNEGSKA in the germline V gene (reference sequence). CDR3 region: CSAPPAGEINEQFF.

The chain carries TRBV20-1 and TRBJ1-5; the D call of TRBD1 rests on TCRdb alone, since no DNA is present to check it. This CDR3 contains 12 residues. CDR1 and CDR2 from the germline V gene are DFQATT and SNEGSKA (reference sequence). The CDR3 loop reads CSALGGNQPQHF.

V is TRBV28 and J is TRBJ2-3; TCRdb's D call, TRBD1, is unchecked because there is no DNA. This CDR3 contains 13 residues. The germline CDR1 and CDR2 sequences are MDHEN and SYDVKM. The CDR3 sequence: CASSWTGRDTQYF. Combining the CDR3 with reference TRBV28 and TRBJ2-3 gives the whole variable domain DVKVTQSSRYLVKRTGEKVFLECVQDMDHENMFWYRQDPGLGLRLIYFSYDVKMKEKGDIPEGYSVSREKKERFSLILESASTNQTSMYLCASSWTGRDTQYFGPGTRLTVL.

The chain has TRBV18 and TRBJ1-5. This CDR3 is built from 13 residues. CDR1 KGHSH and CDR2 LQKENI come from the germline V gene. CDR3 protein: CASSPSENQPQHF.

This chain links TRBV30 with TRBJ1-6; with no DNA, the TCRdb D assignment of TRBD1 cannot be verified. Germline V gene lookup returns CDR1 GTSNPN and CDR2 SVGIG (reference sequence). The CDR3 is 14 residues long. The CDR3 is CAWRARTGNSPLHF.

The J gene is TRBJ1-5, the V gene TRBV10-3; the TRBD1 assignment by TCRdb is unverifiable without DNA. Germline V gene lookup returns CDR1 ENHRY and CDR2 SYGVKD. This CDR3 region has 12 residues. CDR3 loop: CAIRTGNQPQHF.